This TCR beta chain came from a study of cytomegalovirus exposure and HLA in healthy donors (dated by TCRdb to 2016 to 2017). Describing the broader study: An earlier analysis of approximately 600 of the donors reported 250 to 300 Gb of sequence data and roughly 110 million unique TCR beta sequences from some 180 million T cells. The study used immunosequencing to profile the T cell repertoires of approximately 630 subjects and linked those repertoires to cytomegalovirus serostatus. The number of typed donors differed by locus: about 620-630 for A, B, C, DRB1 and DQB1; some 540 for DQA1; 606 for DPA1; and 400 to 480 for DPB1. Among approximately 370 genotyped donors of the cohort, an average of roughly 230,000 unique TCR beta nucleotide sequences was sequenced per donor, of which about 20% were non-productive. An early release covering approximately 600 HLA-typed donors comprised around 300 gigabases of sequencing data and tens of millions of unique TCR sequences. Donor age, sex, ethnicity and CMV serostatus were compiled together with the repertoire data. To predict cytomegalovirus infection status, the study brought together high-throughput TCR immunosequencing, statistical association of individual TCRs with disease status, and machine learning. All discovery cohort repertoires had been generated on a single sequencing platform. Rather than drawing on any new phenotypic data, the later analysis identified candidate immune exposures from TCR beta sequences and the way those sequences occurred across donors. Among the roughly 400 genotyped donors, more than 70% belonged to the genetic ancestry cluster associated with self-reported Caucasian donors. Both class I and class II loci were covered by HLA typing, at four-digit resolution. A later genetic analysis took genome-wide SNP genotypes for about 55% of the 666 donors and used that subset as a discovery cohort. Because of strong linkage in the cohort, roughly five DR-DQ haplotypes were treated as single units for association and clustering. Along with the approximately 700-subject first cohort, a separate validation cohort of over 90 different subjects was used. The study was designed to test whether signatures of past pathogen exposure could be identified by cataloging public T cell receptors. To decide whether each TCR beta V gene segment behaved as functional or pseudogenic, an earlier analysis of 587 of the donors relied on high-throughput TCR beta sequencing. A later analysis re-analyzed previously published TCR beta repertoires from 550 to 700 donors and added high-resolution HLA genotyping to study TCR occurrence patterns. Broad study findings and their caveats: A later analysis reported that several top co-occurrence clusters appeared linked to parvovirus B19, influenza, CMV and Epstein-Barr virus. In a later analysis, TCR association rates were found to vary across HLA loci, with the most associated TCRs seen for DRB1 alleles and the fewest for HLA-C alleles. A further reported finding was that TCR beta sequences accurately predicted the HLA-A and HLA-B alleles for most subjects in the first cohort. Most CMV-associated TCR beta chains appeared to be HLA-restricted in a later analysis, and the HLA associations seemed to be driven largely by CMV exposure. A later genetic analysis associated a missense DCLRE1C variant with V-gene and J-gene trimming of TCR beta chains, and an independent cohort replicated the association. The cohort was sequenced for TCR beta chains only, and without alpha or paired-chain data the features that could be detected were limited. In vitro tests confirmed that a few of the cytomegalovirus-associated TCR beta chains recognize cytomegalovirus antigens. A group of highly shared sequence variants was considered likely to be a technical artifact of the sequencing pipeline. Because counts were too low, 15 to 20 rarely observed V segments, including chromosome 9 orphons, were left out of the earlier analysis of about 620 of the donors. A later genetic analysis reported fewer N-insertions in productive TCRs among donors in an Asian-associated ancestry cluster than the roughly 620-donor mean. An earlier analysis of approximately 500 of the donors showed that most TCR beta V segments appeared in productive rearrangements either about 87% or about 30% of the time, which broadly matched IMGT annotations. Specific HLA alleles were associated with over 15,000 TCR beta sequences at a false discovery rate of 0.05 in a later analysis. A later analysis found that HLA-associated TCR beta chains were more clonally expanded and had lower generation probabilities than equally common non-associated chains. The study gave a list of some 150 TCR beta chains associated with cytomegalovirus. The authors suggested that the approach could potentially be generalized to other disease states and immunological phenotypes. For the cohort, immune exposure information was limited to CMV serostatus. Linkage disequilibrium might explain the correlated functional status among segregating V segments, but an unknown experimental factor could not be excluded. Some IMGT-functional V segments, including TRBV6-2 and TRBV6-3, could not be told apart with the 87-base-pair reads, so those segments were excluded. HLA typing was unavailable for some donors at each locus, so association tests used only the typed subset. Sequencing depth was assumed to be roughly uniform across donors in the presence/absence analyses, though that assumption may not hold. Most TCR sequences were observed very rarely across donors, whereas some public TCRs were present in many individuals. When HLA alleles, especially DR and DQ, strongly co-occurred, attributing TCR associations to individual alleles was difficult. The classifier was reported to diagnose cytomegalovirus status with high specificity and sensitivity in both the original cohort and the validation cohort.

The library was made by the immunoSEQ multiplex PCR assay. For the multiplex PCR, a mixture combining 60 forward primers for TCR Vbeta segments and 13 reverse primers for TCR Jbeta segments was used. The CDR3 region of rearranged TCR beta genes was amplified from genomic DNA by a multiplex PCR assay. The amplified TCR beta libraries were sequenced on the Illumina HiSeq System as 87-base-pair reads. As for the authors' bioinformatics: A later analysis tallied approximately 87 million unique TCR beta chains across the 666 repertoires, and about 10 million of those chains were shared by two or more donors. Raw reads were error-corrected and collapsed into unique sequences with a nearest-neighbor algorithm that merged closely related sequences to remove PCR and sequencing errors. Alignment of CDR3 sequences to IMGT reference sequences was used to assign V, D and J gene segments. For a sequence to be retained, a match of at least six nucleotides to both a V gene segment and a J gene segment was required. Rearrangements were called productive when the CDR3 lacked stop codons and stayed in frame with V and J; all others were non-productive. Following IMGT convention, CDR3 was defined as the stretch from the second conserved V-encoded cysteine to the conserved J-encoded phenylalanine. In an earlier analysis of around 570 of the donors, sequences lacking an unambiguous match to a single V gene segment were excluded. In an earlier analysis of about 590 of the donors, a V segment was called functional when productive rearrangements were above 56.7%, and segregating when the standard deviation between donors exceeded 5%. To diagnose cytomegalovirus status from the catalog of TCR beta chain sequences, a statistical classification framework was built. In a later analysis, TCR nucleotide sequences were compared against IMGT/GENE-DB human TR gene sequences so that V and J genes could be assigned. In a later analysis, CDR3 sequences and most-parsimonious VDJ recombination scenarios were assigned using the TCRdist pipeline. In a later analysis, each TCR beta chain was defined by its CDR3 amino acid sequence together with its V-gene family, and reads lacking a unique V-gene family were excluded. In a later analysis, 450 to 600 highly shared, low-generation-probability nucleotide sequences were removed to address suspected cross-contamination and a sequencing artifact. A later analysis calculated a clonal expansion index for each public chain from normalized within-repertoire ranks of inferred template counts. In a later analysis, generation probabilities were computed with a VDJ recombination model fitted to out-of-frame rearrangements, and the resulting probabilities were checked against IGoR. In a later analysis, TCR-TCR, TCR-HLA and TCR-CMV co-occurrence was scored with hypergeometric tests, and a repertoire-size bias correction was applied to TCR pairs. False discovery rates were estimated in a later analysis by permuting HLA or CMV assignments 20 times. In a later analysis, co-occurring TCRs were grouped using DBSCAN, and TCRdist sequence similarity was added for clustering within HLA-allele-positive subsets. Repertoires with fewer than 30,000 or more than 120,000 public chains were left out of co-occurrence clustering, as were four to six repertoires with anomalous nucleotide sharing. What TCRdb holds here is the immuneACCESS table cut down to in-frame rearrangements. Part of the clones is not present; checked against another copy, under half of the missing clones reflect an unresolved V gene, and the others are unexplained. The D gene and trimming were derived from the DNA, and the V and J assignments and clone size from that table. For this sample there are roughly 82,000 clones; roughly four fifths appear just once. The leading ten clones occupy 6.2% of the sample.

From a lookup of the germline V gene, CDR1 and CDR2 are SGHRS and YFSETQ. Compared with germline, V lacks 4 bases and J lacks 5 bases; bases without a gene match: 9. Taken from cysteine to phenylalanine, the CDR3 has 15 residues. Left in the record is the CDR3 DNA by itself, 45 bases read in frame from the first base. In total, 630 or so healthy bone marrow donors made up the cohort. Cohort members were all nominally healthy when sampled, although unrecorded immune exposures were likely present. The donor tested CMV seropositive, placing the donor among the approximately 290 seropositive members of the cohort. A peripheral blood sample was provided by each donor, and peripheral blood mononuclear cells were used for TCR beta sequencing. Genomic DNA extraction from the blood cell samples was performed with the Qiagen DNeasy Blood Extraction Kit. Note on this clone: Its antigen remains undetermined. No base qualities exist here, and no much larger clone lies one base off it.

The receptor was isolated from a woman between 50 and 59 years old in good health and CMV-seropositive. The rearrangement combines TRBV5-1 with TRBJ2-5; 9 central nucleotides agree with TRBD2. Sample: PBMCs. The nucleotides are TGCGCCAGCAGCACAAATAGCGGGAGCGTTGAGACCCAGTACTTC. Translated, this is CASSTNSGSVETQYF.